Presented here are 17 T cell receptor beta chains from one specimen sequenced in a study of blood T cell repertoires in COVID-19. The repertoire was sequenced with immunoSEQ multiplex PCR; TCRdb's copy has only in-frame clones and lacks some. The sample has over 200,000 clones; 85% to 90% are singletons. Sequenced input: peripheral blood. These receptor sequences come from an older woman with acute or convalescent COVID-19.

This chain joins TRBV30 and TRBJ1-1, with TRBD1 as a possible D gene (6 bases). CDR3 length: 14 residues. From germline, CDR1 is GTSNPN and CDR2 SVGIG (reference sequence). Trimming cost V 0 bases and J 0 bases, with 8 bases left between them. The CDR3 DNA follows: TGTGCCTGGAGTGTGGGGACACTGAACACTGAAGCTTTCTTT. This codes for CAWSVGTLNTEAFF.

Here the CDR3 DNA reads TGTGCCAGCATTCCCCCCGGACTCAGTGAAGCTTTCTTT. This translates into CASIPPGLSEAFF. This chain uses TRBV6-5 with TRBJ1-1; the D is unclear. This CDR3 has 13 residues. Germline V gene lookup returns CDR1 MNHEY and CDR2 SVGAGI. The ends were cut back, 7 bases at V and 7 bases at J, with 16 bases in the middle.

V is TRBV9 and J is TRBJ2-2; 8 bases match TRBD1. The CDR3 has 17 residues. Germline V gene data show CDR1 as SGDLS and CDR2 as YYNGEE. The J segment lost 1 base and the V segment lost 4 bases, leaving 9 bases of the junction unmatched. CDR3 in DNA: TGTGCCAGCAGCCCCCGATCCGGGACAGGGAACACCGGGGAGCTGTTTTTT. Its protein is CASSPRSGTGNTGELFF. Drawing the rest from reference TRBV9 and TRBJ2-2, the complete variable domain is DSGVTQTPKHLITATGQRVTLRCSPRSGDLSVYWYQQSLDQGLQFLIQYYNGEERAKGNILERFSAQQFPDLHSELNLSSLELGDSALYFCASSPRSGTGNTGELFFGEGSRLTVL.

This clone was detected a few times. The V gene is TRBV3-1 (or the pseudogene TRBV3-2), the J gene TRBJ2-3; D remains ambiguous. This CDR3 contains 15 residues. CDR1 and CDR2 from the germline V gene are LGHDT and YNNKEL (reference sequence). V was clipped by 0 bases and J by 6 bases, with 13 bases between them. This CDR3 reads CASSQDKNRVDTQYF. CDR3 DNA: TGTGCCAGCAGCCAAGATAAAAACCGGGTGGATACGCAGTATTTT.

This chain joins TRBV7-9 and TRBJ1-2, with D uncertain. Trimming stripped 2 bases from V and 1 base from J, with 8 bases between. CDR1 and CDR2 (germline): SEHNR, FQNEAQ (reference sequence). The CDR3 loop spans 14 amino acids. This CDR3 is CASSLSQINYGYTF. The DNA of the CDR3 is TGTGCCAGCAGCTTATCCCAGATTAACTATGGCTACACCTTC. The full variable domain, completed using reference TRBV7-9 and TRBJ1-2, is DTGVSQNPRHKITKRGQNVTFRCDPISEHNRLYWYRQTLGQGPEFLTYFQNEAQLEKSRLLSDRFSAERPKGSFSTLEIQRTEQGDSAMYLCASSLSQINYGYTFGSGTRLTVV.

This chain joins TRBV6-5 and TRBJ2-7; 7 nucleotides line up with TRBD1. With V trimmed by 4 bases and J by 0 bases, 9 bases remained unmatched. Per germline, CDR1 MNHEY and CDR2 SVGAGI. The CDR3 runs 16 residues. CDR3 DNA: TGTGCCAGCAGTTCACCGGGACAGACGAGCTCCTACGAGCAGTACTTC. Amino acid sequence: CASSSPGQTSSYEQYF.

The CDR3 sequence: CASTLTRNTEAFF. CDR3 sequence (DNA): TGTGCCAGCACCCTCACACGGAACACTGAAGCTTTCTTT. This chain links TRBV12-3 or TRBV12-4 with TRBJ1-1; no definite D call. The CDR3 has 13 amino acids. V shed 7 bases and J shed 1 base, with 10 bases lying between them.

This clone was seen only a few times. The chain employs TRBV9 and TRBJ1-3; 7 nucleotides agree with TRBD1. V gave up 2 bases and J gave up 0 bases; unmatched junction bases: 5. CDR3 length equals 16 residues. The germline V gene has CDR1 SGDLS and CDR2 YYNGEE. CDR3 in DNA: TGTGCCAGCAGCGTTACAGGGGCCTTCTCTGGAAACACCATATATTTT. Protein: CASSVTGAFSGNTIYF.

The CDR3 spells CASSSPRSGHNNEQFF. DNA of the CDR3: TGTGCCAGCAGCTCCCCGAGGAGCGGGCATAACAATGAGCAGTTCTTC. This sequence joins TRBV7-9 and TRBJ2-1; D possibly corresponds to TRBD2 (6 bases). V gave up 4 bases and J gave up 5 bases, with 18 bases separating them. The CDR3 totals 16 residues. In germline, CDR1 is SEHNR, CDR2 FQNEAQ (reference sequence).

This sequence joins TRBV5-6 and TRBJ1-3, with D perhaps TRBD1 (6 bases). CDR1 and CDR2 from the germline V gene are SGHDT and YYEEEE. The CDR3 spans 17 residues. The V and J ends lost 4 bases and 0 bases respectively, with 17 bases between them. The CDR3 DNA follows: TGTGCCAGCAGCCTGACGGGGACAAGCCGCTCTGGAAACACCATATATTTT. This codes for CASSLTGTSRSGNTIYF.

The genes are TRBV27 and TRBJ1-2, with TRBD1 identical over 9 bases. The CDR3 is made up of 15 amino acids. With 4 bases clipped from V and 2 bases from J, the junction kept 5 bases outside the gene matches. Germline V lookup: CDR1 MNHEY, CDR2 SMNVEV (reference sequence). CDR3 amino acids: CASSSPGTGNYGYTF. For the CDR3, the DNA is TGTGCCAGCAGTTCCCCCGGGACAGGGAACTATGGCTACACCTTC.

CDR3 coding DNA: TGTGCCATCAGTGAAGGGCCCGAGACTACACAAGAGACCCAGTACTTC. Its translation: CAISEGPETTQETQYF. The chain uses TRBV10-3 and TRBJ2-5; weak D call: TRBD2 (5 bases). CDR1 and CDR2 from the germline V gene are ENHRY and SYGVKD. V lost 3 bases, J lost 2 bases, and 16 bases lay in between. The CDR3 length is 16 residues.

The chain joins TRBV28 to TRBJ1-2, with D possibly being TRBD1 (6 bases). In germline, CDR1 is MDHEN, CDR2 SYDVKM. V shed 2 bases and J shed 7 bases, with 14 bases lying between them. The CDR3 sequence is 14 residues long. The CDR3, as DNA: TGTGCCAGCAGTTTAGTGGACAGCCATAGTGGCTACACCTTC. Translation gives CASSLVDSHSGYTF.

This clone has only one observation. This chain uses TRBV6-5 with TRBJ1-1; D is uncertain. Germline V gene data show CDR1 as MNHEY and CDR2 as SVGAGI. Trimming removed 6 bases at V and 4 bases at J, with 12 bases between. The CDR3 length is 13 residues. Written as DNA, the CDR3 is TGTGCCAGCAGCTCCGGACTCGGCACTGAAGCTTTCTTT. The encoded protein is CASSSGLGTEAFF.

The V call is TRBV18, the J call TRBJ2-3; possible D gene TRBD2, 5 bases. The V gene's germline CDR1 is KGHSH and CDR2 LQKENI. The germline V and J ends were trimmed by 4 bases and 2 bases, with 13 bases remaining between them. There are 15 residues in the CDR3. DNA of the CDR3: TGTGCCAGCTCACGGAATAGTCGGGACACAGATACGCAGTATTTT. It yields the protein CASSRNSRDTDTQYF.

The gene calls are TRBV6-5 and TRBJ1-6; 8 bases map to TRBD1. This CDR3 is built from 15 residues. From germline, CDR1 is MNHEY and CDR2 SVGAGI. Trimming cost V 10 bases and J 10 bases; bases outside gene matches: 15. In DNA form, the CDR3 reads TGTGCCATCGCTGGACAGGGATTAGGCAGCTCACCCCTCCACTTT. Its translation is CAIAGQGLGSSPLHF.

The rearrangement links TRBV5-1 to TRBJ2-5; D gene unclear. Deletions cut 0 bases from V and 0 bases from J, with 6 bases between. Germline assignment: CDR1 SGHRS and CDR2 YFSETQ. The CDR3 is made up of 14 amino acids. The CDR3 coding sequence is TGCGCCAGCAGCTTGGCTACGTACCAAGAGACCCAGTACTTC. Translation: CASSLATYQETQYF.